The sequence of this T cell receptor beta chain was determined in a study of a mutant IDH1 vaccine in newly diagnosed glioma (dated by TCRdb to the early 2020s). In the study overall: Vaccination began 4-6 weeks after radiotherapy alone, or alongside temozolomide cycles in the chemotherapy-containing groups. The week-35 safety follow-up was designated visit V12, and the week-47 end of study was designated visit V13. Six visits were used for peripheral blood collection: V03 (baseline), V05, V07, V10, V12 and V13. Prior to enrollment, patients had been given standard therapy consisting of radiotherapy alone, temozolomide alone, or radiochemotherapy with temozolomide, with the combination given to most patients. Longitudinal TCRB deep sequencing was performed for some 25 treated patients wherever samples were available for exploratory analyses. Of the roughly 33 treated patients, approximately 60% were male and roughly 38% were female, and a mean age of roughly 40 years was recorded. The paper as a whole reports these results and caveats: Availability determined which PBMC samples were chosen for TCRB deep sequencing. Pseudoprogression appeared unrelated to alterations in the top peripheral T cell clonotypes detected by TCRB sequencing. Immune responses induced by the vaccine were seen in over 90% of patients across multiple MHC alleles. The authors stated that sample limitations prevented analyses of patient blood samples from being reproduced.

Read against the paper, the sample's time point label means: week 47, end of study. A 20-mer mutant IDH1 peptide at 300 micrograms in Montanide made up each vaccine dose, which was injected subcutaneously together with topical imiquimod. Patients were given eight vaccinations, in weeks 1, 3, 5, 7, 11, 15, 19 and 23, which matched visits V03 through V10. All donors had newly diagnosed IDH1-mutant astrocytomas of WHO grade 3 or 4 that showed loss of nuclear ATRX. The samples were drawn from NOA16, a multicentre, single-arm, open-label phase I trial in Germany that tested a mutant IDH1 peptide vaccine in humans for the first time. The DNeasy Blood and Tissue Kit was used to extract genomic DNA from EDTA blood for TCRB sequencing. About this clone itself: Which antigen it targets is not known. The input lacks base qualities; no much larger clone sits a single base away.

Receptors were amplified or captured by the immunoSEQ multiplex PCR assay. The hsTCRB Kit was used according to the manufacturer's protocol to amplify rearranged TCR beta chain sequences. Sequencing of TCRB libraries was carried out on an Illumina MiSeq. In the authors' own workflow: Demultiplexing, trimming and gene mapping were performed with the kit vendor's proprietary platform. The clones in this table, taken by TCRdb from immuneACCESS, are in-frame only. Not every clone is retained; where verified, under half of the shortfall comes from an unresolved V gene, and the cause of the rest is unknown. The DNA was the basis for D and trimming; V, J and clone size are from that table. Within this sample are 30,000 to 40,000 clones, with around 90% of them counted one time only. 5% to 6.5% of the sample is held by the ten biggest clonotypes. The receptor was derived from a woman aged 40 to 50 with glioma. The sample consisted of PBMCs, taken from a glioma patient whose treatment included an IDH1 peptide vaccine.

Read as DNA, the sequence is TGTGCCACCGGTCGCAGCAACTCTGGAAACACCATATATTTT. It specifies CATGRSNSGNTIYF. The chain is assembled from TRBV2 and TRBJ1-3, with no reliable assignment of the D segment. V drops 10 bases and J drops 0 bases, leaving 13 bases in between. As encoded in the germline V gene, CDR1 is SNHLY while CDR2 is FYNNEI. The CDR3 runs 14 residues from the cysteine to the phenylalanine. Only the CDR3 region is kept as DNA, spanning 42 bases read in frame from base 1.